The 27 T cell receptor beta chains listed next were all sequenced from one sample in a study of T cell repertoires in cytomegalovirus infection. In TCRdb, the reads were re-called with MiXCR into one record per CDR3 protein. This repertoire shows roughly 320,000 distinct CDR3 sequences, roughly 9.5% found once; its top ten account for 4.3%. What was sequenced was PBMCs. These receptors came from a human donor in good health (CMV status not recorded). Some clones in this sample may be carry-over from other donors' samples.

This clonotype appeared many times. V gene TRBV4-3 combines with J gene TRBJ2-2; 9 bases are a match to TRBD2. V shed 0 bases, J shed 5 bases, and the junction held 7 bases outside the gene matches. This CDR3 spans 17 amino acids. CDR1 and CDR2 (germline): LGHNA, YSLEER. This chain's CDR3 is CASSQDLAGGPTGELFF. The CDR3 DNA is TGCGCCAGCAGCCAAGATCTCGCGGGAGGGCCAACCGGGGAGCTGTTTTTT.

This clonotype has a handful of counts. This rearrangement joins TRBV6-5 to TRBJ2-7; the D is unclear. The germline V gene has CDR1 MNHEY and CDR2 SVGAGI. The CDR3 is made up of 11 amino acids. Trimming removed 6 bases from V and 6 bases from J, with 9 bases in between. This chain's CDR3 is CASSQGSEQYF. In DNA, the CDR3 is TGTGCCAGCAGCCAAGGCTCCGAGCAGTACTTC.

This clonotype was counted at least ten times. J is TRBJ2-3 and V is TRBV7-2; 14 positions agree with TRBD2. The V gene end was trimmed by 4 bases and the J gene end by 7 bases; junction bases not matched to a gene: 7. In germline, CDR1 is SGHTA, CDR2 FQGNSA. This CDR3 has 16 amino acids. The CDR3 DNA sequence: TGTGCCAGCAGCTCAGGACTAGCGGGGGGACAAAATACGCAGTATTTT. Translation: CASSSGLAGGQNTQYF.

This clonotype turned up a few times. The V and J genes are TRBV20-1 and TRBJ1-1; maybe TRBD1 (6 bases). V gave up 5 bases and J gave up 5 bases, with 12 bases separating them. This CDR3 is 12 amino acids long. Germline lookup yields CDR1 DFQATT and CDR2 SNEGSKA (reference sequence). CDR3 sequence (DNA): TGCAGTGCTTCCTACAGGGTTACTGAAGCTTTCTTT. It encodes CSASYRVTEAFF.

V and J are TRBV6-2 or TRBV6-3 and TRBJ2-3; D might be TRBD1 or TRBD2, each matching 5 bases. V lost 1 base to trimming and J lost 2 bases, with 10 bases between them. The V gene's germline CDR1 is MNHEY and CDR2 SVGEGT. The CDR3 loop spans 15 amino acids. The chain's CDR3 is CASSYLGDVTDTQYF. CDR3 DNA sequence: TGTGCCAGCAGTTACTTGGGGGACGTCACAGATACGCAGTATTTT.

This clonotype has more than one count but fewer than ten. V and J are TRBV6-2 or TRBV6-3 and TRBJ1-1; 8 bases line up with TRBD1. V was pared by 6 bases and J by 12 bases, with 12 bases of the junction left unmatched. The CDR3 has 13 amino acids. The V gene's germline CDR1 is MNHEY and CDR2 SVGEGT. The CDR3 DNA reads as TGTGCCAGCAGGACCACGGGACAGGTGTCTACTTTCTTT. Encoded protein: CASRTTGQVSTFF.

This clonotype was recorded a few times. The chain recombines TRBV13 with TRBJ2-1, with 11 bases identical to TRBD1. The CDR3 consists of 13 residues. The germline V gene has CDR1 PRHDT and CDR2 FYEKMQ (reference sequence). After removal of 5 bases from V and 13 bases from J, the junction contained 7 bases not matched to a gene. The CDR3 DNA sequence: TGTGCCAGCAGCCCGGGACAGGGGGGCTTTCAGTTCTTC. Protein: CASSPGQGGFQFF.

This clonotype was picked up many times. The chain joins TRBV12-3 or TRBV12-4 to TRBJ2-3, with D possibly TRBD1 on 6 matching bases. V lost 1 base and J 6 bases, leaving 17 bases between the germline ends. The CDR3 length is 16 residues. This chain's CDR3 is CASSLGAQGARDTQYF. In nucleotides, the CDR3 is TGTGCCAGCAGTTTAGGAGCACAGGGAGCCAGGGATACGCAGTATTTT.

This clonotype was seen repeatedly, ten times or more. V gene TRBV7-2 combines with J gene TRBJ2-1, with TRBD2 identical over 9 bases. The germline gives CDR1 SGHTA, CDR2 FQGNSA. CDR3 length equals 17 residues. V lost 1 base to trimming and J lost 6 bases; unmatched junction nucleotides: 10. CDR3 bases: TGTGCCAGCAGCTTAGATCCTGCGGGGGGGCTTCTCAATGAGCAGTTCTTC. It translates to CASSLDPAGGLLNEQFF.

This clonotype has just a few counts. The rearrangement uses TRBV4-1 and TRBJ1-5; 7 bases align to TRBD1. Trimming took 1 base from V and 9 from J; bases not matched to a gene: 9. Per the germline V gene, CDR1 is MGHRA and CDR2 is YSYEKL. The CDR3 runs 15 residues. The CDR3 loop is CASSQGQGGMGPQHF. CDR3 sequence (DNA): TGCGCCAGCAGCCAAGGTCAGGGGGGAATGGGGCCCCAGCATTTT.

In its sample, this clonotype was seen many times. The CDR3 DNA reads as TGTGCCAGCAGTTTAAGGCGGGACCGTTCCCTGGGCACAGATACGCAGTATTTT. It yields the protein CASSLRRDRSLGTDTQYF. The chain links TRBV12-3 or TRBV12-4 to TRBJ2-3; TRBD2 might be the D (6 bases). Trimming took off 2 bases at V and 1 base at J, with 19 bases between the two ends. The length of the CDR3 is 18 residues.

This clonotype has a count of ten or more. The gene calls are TRBV28 and TRBJ1-1, with D possibly TRBD1 on 5 matching bases. Trimming removed 5 bases at V and 7 bases at J, with 17 bases between. The CDR3 spans 14 residues. Per germline, CDR1 MDHEN and CDR2 SYDVKM. DNA for the CDR3: TGTGCCAGCAGTCCGACCGGCAGGGCGGTTGAAGCTTTCTTT. Protein product: CASSPTGRAVEAFF.

This clonotype was detected ten times or more. The chain combines TRBV7-2 with TRBJ1-4; 7 positions match TRBD1. Per germline, CDR1 SGHTA and CDR2 FQGNSA. V was pared by 5 bases and J by 7 bases, with 7 bases of the junction left unmatched. There are 14 residues in the CDR3. As DNA, the CDR3 is TGTGCCAGCAGCCCACGGACAGGCGGTGAAAAACTGTTTTTT. This encodes CASSPRTGGEKLFF. The full variable domain, completed using reference TRBV7-2 and TRBJ1-4, is GAGVSQSPSNKVTEKGKDVELRCDPISGHTALYWYRQSLGQGLEFLIYFQGNSAPDKSGLPSDRFSAERTGGSVSTLTIQRTQQEDSAVYLCASSPRTGGEKLFFGSGTQLSVL.

The V call is TRBV6-1, the J call TRBJ2-2, with D maybe TRBD2 (6 bases). Trimming took 11 bases from V and 1 from J, leaving 14 bases between them. The germline CDR1 and CDR2 sequences are MNHNS and SASEGT. The CDR3 totals 14 residues. The CDR3 protein is CAVPGGLNTGELFF. The CDR3, as DNA: TGTGCCGTGCCCGGGGGACTGAACACCGGGGAGCTGTTTTTT.

This clonotype was counted a few times. The J gene is TRBJ1-2, the V gene TRBV12-3 or TRBV12-4, with a possible D match to TRBD1 (5 bases). The V and J ends lost 0 bases and 2 bases respectively, with 13 bases between them. This CDR3 is built from 16 residues. CDR3 in DNA: TGTGCCAGCAGTTTAGCGAGCTCACAGGTCAACTATGGCTACACCTTC. The encoded protein is CASSLASSQVNYGYTF.

The V and J genes are TRBV20-1 and TRBJ2-7; 9 bases map to TRBD2. V lost 4 bases and J lost 9; bases outside the gene matches: 4. Germline V gene data show CDR1 as DFQATT and CDR2 as SNEGSKA (reference sequence). The CDR3 is 11 amino acids. The CDR3 region has the DNA TGCAGTGCTACCGGCGGGAGGGTGCAGTACTTC. This translates into CSATGGRVQYF.

This clonotype was found a few times. The rearrangement uses TRBV20-1 and TRBJ1-5; D not certain. Trimming left V 5 bases short and J 0 bases short, with 8 bases between. Germline V gives CDR1 DFQATT, CDR2 SNEGSKA (reference sequence). The CDR3 has 13 residues. The CDR3 DNA follows: TGCAGTGCTGCCCAGGTTAGCAATCAGCCCCAGCATTTT. Protein product: CSAAQVSNQPQHF.

Ten or more counts support this clonotype. V is TRBV28 and J is TRBJ1-5, with 7 bases matching TRBD1. The J segment lost 3 bases and the V segment lost 6 bases, leaving 5 bases of the junction unmatched. The CDR3 has 14 residues. Germline-derived CDR1 and CDR2 are MDHEN and SYDVKM. The CDR3 DNA is TGTGCCAGCAGGTCCGGGACAGCCAATCAGCCCCAGCATTTT. As protein: CASRSGTANQPQHF.

The gene calls are TRBV4-3 and TRBJ2-5; 10 positions match TRBD2. The CDR3 runs to 16 residues. The germline CDR1 and CDR2 sequences are LGHNA and YSLEER. The trim removed 5 bases at V and 5 bases at J, leaving 11 bases unmatched. CDR3 in DNA: TGCGCCAGCAGCTCATTTCTAGCGGGAGTGAGCGAGACCCAGTACTTC. This encodes CASSSFLAGVSETQYF.

The chain has TRBV28 and TRBJ1-3; no reliable D call. The CDR3 is 15 residues long. CDR1 is MDHEN, CDR2 SYDVKM, per germline. V was cut by 6 bases and J by 0 bases, with 12 bases left in between. CDR3 loop: CASSERTASGNTIYF. The CDR3 DNA follows: TGTGCCAGCAGCGAAAGGACCGCCTCTGGAAACACCATATATTTT.

This clonotype was counted many times. This chain's CDR3 is CASSSGLGNYEQYF. The CDR3 DNA follows: TGTGCCAGCAGCTCAGGGTTGGGGAACTACGAGCAGTACTTC. The chain employs TRBV11-1 and TRBJ2-7; weak D call: TRBD1 (5 bases). The CDR3 has 14 residues. V was shortened by 4 bases and J by 3 bases, with 13 bases between the two germline ends. CDR1 SGHAT and CDR2 FQDESV come from the germline V gene (reference sequence).

This clonotype was detected ten times or more. The chain employs TRBV11-2 and TRBJ2-7, with D perhaps given as TRBD1 or TRBD2 (5 bases each). Per germline, CDR1 SGHAT and CDR2 FQNNGV. V dropped 0 bases and J dropped 2 bases, with 11 bases sitting between them. This CDR3 contains 15 residues. As DNA, the CDR3 is TGTGCCAGCAGCTTAGATCCTTGGGGACCCTACGAGCAGTACTTC. Its protein product is CASSLDPWGPYEQYF.

At least ten counts were recorded for this clonotype. This chain uses TRBV7-2 with TRBJ2-7; D is undetermined. Germline CDR1 and CDR2: SGHTA and FQGNSA. The CDR3 contains 13 residues. V was trimmed by 1 base and J by 3 bases, leaving 7 bases between them. The CDR3 DNA is TGTGCCAGCAGCTTAGTTAACTACTACGAGCAGTACTTC. This encodes CASSLVNYYEQYF.

This clonotype was counted only a few times. The chain is built from TRBV19 and TRBJ1-5; D uncertain. Trimming removed 7 bases from V and 4 bases from J, with 11 bases in between. Germline V gene sequence: CDR1 LNHDA, CDR2 SQIVND (reference sequence). The length of the CDR3 is 13 residues. CDR3 sequence reads: CASKPADNQPQHF. The CDR3 nucleotides are TGTGCCAGTAAACCGGCAGATAATCAGCCCCAGCATTTT.

In this sample, this clonotype turned up a few times. This chain's CDR3 is CASSIGTGQLNTEAFF. The DNA for the CDR3 is TGTGCCAGTAGTATAGGAACGGGACAGTTGAACACTGAAGCTTTCTTT. The chain links TRBV19 to TRBJ1-1; TRBD1 aligns across 7 bases. The CDR3 extends over 16 amino acids. The V and J ends lost 1 base and 0 bases, in that order; junction bases with no gene match: 5. Per germline, CDR1 LNHDA and CDR2 SQIVND (reference sequence).

The genes are TRBV6-8 and TRBJ1-4; tentative D call: TRBD1 (5 bases). From germline, CDR1 is MNHGY and CDR2 SAAAGT. V was pared by 6 bases and J by 8 bases, with 13 bases between. The CDR3 is 13 amino acids. Here the CDR3 DNA reads TGTGCCAGCAGGGGTCACGGGGCGGAAAAACTGTTTTTT. It specifies CASRGHGAEKLFF.

This clonotype was counted a few times. V is TRBV7-9 and J is TRBJ1-1, with D maybe TRBD1 (5 bases). CDR1 and CDR2 from the germline V gene are SEHNR and FQNEAQ (reference sequence). Trimming took off 3 bases at V and 8 bases at J, with 16 bases between the two ends. The CDR3 loop spans 14 amino acids. For the CDR3, the DNA is TGTGCCAGCAGCTTGGTGGGGGGACCTAGGGAAGCTTTCTTT. It specifies CASSLVGGPREAFF.